Included here is one TCR beta chain sequence, with context. What this receptor recognizes is not known. Each CD8+ T cell subset was flow-sorted in triplicate, with fewer than 350,000 cells per subset placed directly into RLT lysis buffer. Naive CD8+ T cells were defined stringently as CD45RO-CCR7+CD27+CD95- to exclude memory contaminants. Peripheral blood mononuclear cells were isolated from buffy coats by standard density gradient centrifugation. A FACSAria III was used to flow-sort naive CD8+ T cells into CXCR3-negative and CXCR3-positive populations. An RNeasy Mini Kit was used to extract total RNA from the sorted cells. Including cysteine and phenylalanine, the CDR3 has 15 amino acids. Nucleotide data are not available. CDR1 is given as SQVTM and CDR2 as ANQGSEA, both from the germline V gene. The sample originates from a study of CXCR3-negative and CXCR3-positive naive CD8 T cells (dated 2019 in TCRdb). For context, the study as a whole: In total, 120 million to 150 million TRB reads were obtained, which works out to roughly 1.5 +/- 0.3 million reads per library. Diversity and physicochemical repertoire analyses covered roughly eleven donors pooled from two independent experiments. For the TRBV-TRBJ cluster analysis, the naive subsets came from 5 donors, while the memory cells came from 3 donors. Results the study describes overall, beyond this receptor: Freshly isolated PBMCs were used for most assays because CXCR3 expression went down partially after cryopreservation. Compared with CXCR3-negative naive cells, CXCR3-positive naive cells had TRB CDR3s with higher hydrophobicity (lower Kidera factor 4), lower energy, and higher strength and volume indices. Comparably high repertoire diversity was found in both naive subsets, whereas much lower repertoire diversity was found in memory CD8+ T cells. Within the same donor, TRBV-TRBJ usage looked similar between naive CXCR3-negative and CXCR3-positive cells, but memory cells had distinct patterns. Because surface CD5, which is linked to self-reactivity in mice, was comparable between the naive subsets, TCR interaction strength was also inferred from the physicochemical properties of TRB CDR3s.

Instrument used: NextSeq 550. The Human TCR Profiling Kit (MiLaboratory) was used to make UMI-labeled 5' RACE TRB cDNA libraries. cDNA synthesis used the entire amount of extracted RNA, and PCR amplification then used the entire amount of cDNA produced. The libraries were made side by side, with each library going through the same number of PCR cycles. On the authors' methods: With a minimum of two reads required per UMI, MIGEC and MiXCR pulled out about 50,000 +/- 10,000 unique UMI-labeled TRB cDNA molecules from each library. On average, each library contained 40,000 +/- 10,000 functional in-frame TRB CDR3 nucleotide clonotypes without stop codons. After downsampling to 5000 UMI-labeled TRB molecules per sample, diversity metrics, including normalized Shannon-Wiener and Chao1, were computed in VDJtools. VDJtools was used to calculate clonotype-size-weighted physicochemical properties of the central five CDR3 residues, namely interaction energy, strength, volume and Kidera factor 4. TCRdb reprocessed the reads, so every CDR3 protein sequence counts as one entry and DNA is not shown. The V and J calls reflect TCRdb's pipeline rather than the authors' work. The sample's clone listing holds roughly 63,000 distinct CDR3 sequences. The top ten clones comprise around 5% of the sample.

This clonotype was sampled from a human donor in good health. Some clones in this sample may be carry-over from other donors' samples. This sequence uses TRBV29-1 and TRBJ2-7; TCRdb designates TRBD1, a call that cannot be tested without DNA. The specimen was naive CXCR3+ CD8+ T cells from blood. Read against the paper, the sample's cell subset or site label means: CD45RO-CCR7+CD27+CD95- naive CD8+ T cells expressing CXCR3 (TNR3+). The CDR3: CSVEEGGFDNYEQYF.